The 29 T cell receptor beta chains listed next were all sequenced from one sample in a study of T cell responses to AZD1222 COVID-19 vaccine (dated by TCRdb to about 2021). Per the publication, the time point label means: baseline before first vaccination. Library creation used the immunoSEQ multiplex PCR assay. TCRdb obtained this table from immuneACCESS and retained in-frame rearrangements with V and J assigned. These tables miss some clones; where compared with another copy, unresolved V genes account for less than half of the shortfall, and the remainder is unexplained. For this sample there are 120,000 to 150,000 clones; about 90% appear just once. Of the sample, roughly 3.8% falls within the top ten clones. The sample was peripheral blood, taken on day 0 of AZD1222 vaccination. These TCRs come from an adult in good health.

The chain couples TRBV19 to TRBJ2-1, with TRBD1 matching 8 bases. V lost 4 bases and J lost 8; bases outside the gene matches: 10. CDR3 size: 15 residues. Germline assignment: CDR1 LNHDA and CDR2 SQIVND (reference sequence). The CDR3 nucleotides are TGTGCCAGTAGTAATGATCAGGGGGCAATCGATGAGCAGTTCTTC. It is translated as CASSNDQGAIDEQFF.

For the CDR3, the DNA is TGTGCCAGCAGCGGCCTCAGGGGCGGTGAGCAGTTCTTC. Amino acids: CASSGLRGGEQFF. J is TRBJ2-1 and V is TRBV11-3; the D gene is possibly TRBD1 (6 bases). CDR3 length: 13 residues. V was pared by 5 bases and J by 9 bases, with 14 bases between. Germline assignment: CDR1 SGHNT and CDR2 YENEEA. The variable domain in full, with the rest retrieved from reference TRBV11-3 and TRBJ2-1, is EAGVVQSPRYKIIEKKQPVAFWCNPISGHNTLYWYLQNLGQGPELLIRYENEEAVDDSQLPKDRFSAERLKGVDSTLKIQPAELGDSAVYLCASSGLRGGEQFFGPGTRLTVL.

The chain is built from TRBV7-3 and TRBJ2-5, with D unclear. Germline V lookup: CDR1 SGHTA, CDR2 FQGTGA. V lost 3 bases and J 1 base, leaving 9 bases between the germline ends. The CDR3 consists of 14 residues. CDR3 sequence: CASSFGPVQETQYF. The DNA for the CDR3 is TGTGCCAGCAGCTTTGGACCCGTCCAAGAGACCCAGTACTTC.

This clone was observed once. V usage is TRBV12-3 or TRBV12-4 and J usage is TRBJ1-1; D remains ambiguous. Trimming cost V 10 bases and J 6 bases, with 18 bases left between them. The length of the CDR3 is 13 residues. CDR3 coding DNA: TGTGCCAACACCCTTCCGTCTTGGGCTGAAGCTTTCTTT. Translating it yields CANTLPSWAEAFF.

This chain uses TRBV6-5 with TRBJ2-7, with D possibly matching TRBD1 (6 bases). CDR1 and CDR2 (germline): MNHEY, SVGAGI. The CDR3 length is 13 residues. Trimming shortened V by 5 bases and J by 3 bases, and 11 bases separated the two germline ends. CDR3 coding DNA: TGTGCCAGCAGTCAGGCAGGGGACTACGAGCAGTACTTC. This sequence encodes CASSQAGDYEQYF.

The V call is TRBV5-3, the J call TRBJ1-5; 7 nucleotides align to TRBD1. TRBV5-3 is noted as an ORF with a role that remains uncertain. The V and J ends lost 0 bases and 7 bases, in that order; junction bases with no gene match: 10. The CDR3 consists of 16 residues. The CDR3 DNA reads TGTGCCAGAAGCTTGGGAGACAGGGATTTTTGGCAGCCCCAGCATTTT. It yields the protein CARSLGDRDFWQPQHF.

CDR3 residues: CASSEQGGGEYGYTF. CDR3 DNA: TGTGCCAGCAGCGAACAAGGGGGAGGGGAATATGGCTACACCTTC. The chain joins TRBV4-2 to TRBJ1-2, with TRBD1 as a possible D gene (6 bases). CDR3 length: 15 amino acids. V lost 5 bases and J 5 bases, leaving 18 bases between the germline ends. Germline-derived CDR1 and CDR2 are LGHNA and YNFKEQ.

The chain joins TRBV23-1 to TRBJ2-7; perhaps TRBD1 as D (6 bases). TRBV23-1 counts as an open reading frame of uncertain function. Trimming cost V 8 bases and J 2 bases, with 16 bases left between them. The CDR3 totals 14 residues. The CDR3 reads CASFRPRGPYEQYF. CDR3 DNA: TGCGCCAGCTTTCGCCCCAGGGGACCCTACGAGCAGTACTTC.

The gene calls are TRBV12-3 or TRBV12-4 and TRBJ1-1, with TRBD1 matching 8 bases. This CDR3 spans 12 amino acids. The ends lost 2 bases at V and 10 bases at J; junction bases unmatched: 3. Here the CDR3 reads CASSLITGGAFF. For the CDR3, the DNA is TGTGCCAGCAGTTTAATTACAGGGGGAGCTTTCTTT.

In its sample, this clone was seen a few times. The chain combines TRBV28 with TRBJ1-2; a weak D match, TRBD1 (5 bases). The V gene lost 5 bases and the J gene lost 6 bases, with 19 bases spanning the gap. This CDR3 spans 15 amino acids. The germline CDR1 and CDR2 sequences are MDHEN and SYDVKM. For the CDR3, the DNA is TGTGCCAGCAGTCCCCGGGATGGGGGGAGGAATGGCTACACCTTC. Translating gives CASSPRDGGRNGYTF.

The rearrangement uses TRBV7-9 and TRBJ2-2; 10 bases match TRBD2. Per the germline V gene, CDR1 is SEHNR and CDR2 is FQNEAQ (reference sequence). The CDR3 covers 15 residues. The V segment lost 1 base and the J segment 4 bases; nucleotides outside the gene matches: 0. In DNA, the CDR3 is TGTGCCAGCAGCTTAGGACTAGCGGGCACCGGGGAGCTGTTTTTT. It specifies CASSLGLAGTGELFF.

The chain joins TRBV6-2 or TRBV6-3 to TRBJ2-3; D uncertain. Germline assignment: CDR1 MNHEY and CDR2 SVGEGT. This CDR3 contains 12 residues. V lost 5 bases to trimming and J lost 2 bases, with 5 bases between them. The CDR3 coding sequence is TGTGCCAGCAGTGTCTCCACAGATACGCAGTATTTT. It translates to CASSVSTDTQYF.

In regard to this clone: Sequence at one end of the junction differs from germline and may be a read error. V gene TRBV7-2 combines with J gene TRBJ2-7; D unresolved. Germline V gene data show CDR1 as SGHTA and CDR2 as FQGNSA. The CDR3 runs to 13 residues. This chain's CDR3 is CASSLEGGRRFLF. CDR3 nucleotide sequence: TGTGCCAGCAGCTTAGAGGGCGGCAGGCGCTTTCTCTTC. Using reference TRBV7-2 and TRBJ2-7 for the parts outside the CDR3, the full variable domain is GAGVSQSPSNKVTEKGKDVELRCDPISGHTALYWYRQSLGQGLEFLIYFQGNSAPDKSGLPSDRFSAERTGGSVSTLTIQRTQQEDSAVYLCASSLEGGRRFLFGPGTRLTVT.

This chain connects TRBV5-1 to TRBJ1-1; 7 bases align to TRBD1. CDR1 is SGHRS and CDR2 is YFSETQ in the germline V gene. This CDR3 comprises 17 residues. Unmatched junction bases numbered 13, after V lost 4 bases and J lost 1 base. CDR3 amino acids: CASSRRWDRVTNTEAFF. The CDR3 nucleotides read TGCGCCAGCAGCCGACGGTGGGACAGAGTGACGAACACTGAAGCTTTCTTT.

The chain employs TRBV5-4 and TRBJ2-7; tentative D call: TRBD1 (5 bases). This CDR3 has 17 residues. Trimming stripped 0 bases from V and 2 bases from J, with 18 bases between. The germline V gene encodes CDR1 SGHNT and CDR2 YYREEE (reference sequence). The CDR3 coding sequence is TGTGCCAGCAGCTTGGGGAGTGGGGCAGGTGTTCCCTACGAGCAGTACTTC. This gives the protein CASSLGSGAGVPYEQYF.

This rearrangement joins TRBV19 to TRBJ1-1; unclear D gene. The CDR3 covers 15 residues. The V gene's germline CDR1 is LNHDA and CDR2 SQIVND (reference sequence). With 3 bases removed from V and 10 bases from J, the gap between germline ends came to 21 bases. The CDR3 region is CASSISIYPSSGAFF. The DNA of the CDR3 is TGTGCCAGTAGTATTTCCATCTACCCGAGTTCGGGAGCTTTCTTT.

The chain combines TRBV28 with TRBJ1-4, with D possibly matching TRBD1 (5 bases). CDR1 MDHEN and CDR2 SYDVKM come from the germline V gene. The V and J ends lost 5 bases and 7 bases respectively, with 14 bases between them. This CDR3 is built from 14 residues. The CDR3 DNA is TGTGCCAGCAGTAGACAGACAAGAGGTGAAAAACTGTTTTTT. Amino acids: CASSRQTRGEKLFF.

V and J are TRBV5-1 and TRBJ2-2, with TRBD1 identical over 7 bases. The CDR3 runs 16 residues. In germline, CDR1 is SGHRS, CDR2 YFSETQ. Trimming cost V 2 bases and J 1 base; bases outside gene matches: 5. The CDR3, as DNA: TGCGCCAGCAGCTTATCCGGGACAGTGAACACCGGGGAGCTGTTTTTT. Translated: CASSLSGTVNTGELFF.

This clone was counted between two and nine times. The rearrangement joins TRBV27 to TRBJ1-1; 7 bases map to TRBD1. The V and J ends lost 5 bases and 5 bases, in that order; junction bases with no gene match: 2. The CDR3 runs to 12 residues. CDR1 MNHEY and CDR2 SMNVEV come from the germline V gene (reference sequence). CDR3 loop: CASSRDRTEAFF. The CDR3 bases are TGTGCCAGCAGTCGGGACAGAACTGAAGCTTTCTTT.

The V call is TRBV6-2 or TRBV6-3, the J call TRBJ2-1; 8 bases agree with TRBD2. CDR3 length equals 16 residues. Trimming took 2 bases from V and 3 from J; bases not matched to a gene: 6. Per germline, CDR1 MNHEY and CDR2 SVGEGT. CDR3 bases: TGTGCCAGCAGTTACCCTCTGGGACTAGGCTACAATGAGCAGTTCTTC. It specifies CASSYPLGLGYNEQFF.

The V call is TRBV7-2, the J call TRBJ1-2, with 9 bases aligning to TRBD1. This CDR3 spans 17 amino acids. Germline assignment: CDR1 SGHTA and CDR2 FQGNSA. The ends lost 1 base at V and 6 bases at J; junction bases unmatched: 12. The CDR3, as DNA: TGTGCCAGCAGCTTAGTCGGACAGGGGTTGGGTGGAGATGGCTACACCTTC. Protein sequence: CASSLVGQGLGGDGYTF. The full variable domain, rest sourced from reference TRBV7-2 and TRBJ1-2, is GAGVSQSPSNKVTEKGKDVELRCDPISGHTALYWYRQSLGQGLEFLIYFQGNSAPDKSGLPSDRFSAERTGGSVSTLTIQRTQQEDSAVYLCASSLVGQGLGGDGYTFGSGTRLTVV.

The V and J genes are TRBV4-3 and TRBJ2-7, with D possibly being TRBD1 (6 bases). Germline V gene lookup returns CDR1 LGHNA and CDR2 YSLEER. Between the trimmed V and J ends, which lost 0 bases and 2 bases, there was a span of 11 bases. The CDR3 totals 15 residues. CDR3 region: CASSQDPRGPYEQYF. The CDR3 bases are TGCGCCAGCAGCCAAGATCCCAGGGGCCCCTACGAGCAGTACTTC.

V usage is TRBV27 and J usage is TRBJ2-2; no clear D gene. The germline V gene has CDR1 MNHEY and CDR2 SMNVEV (reference sequence). The length of the CDR3 is 12 residues. V lost 3 bases to trimming and J lost 6 bases, with 5 bases between them. As DNA, the CDR3 is TGTGCCAGCAGTTTCCGCGCCGGGGAGCTGTTTTTT. Translating it yields CASSFRAGELFF.

The chain recombines TRBV10-3 with TRBJ2-7; TRBD1 matches 8 bases. The CDR3 is 14 amino acids. Per germline, CDR1 ENHRY and CDR2 SYGVKD. V lost 6 bases and J lost 2; bases outside the gene matches: 6. The CDR3 DNA is TGTGCCATCAGGAGAGCGACAGGGGCCTACGAGCAGTACTTC. Its protein product is CAIRRATGAYEQYF.

The genes are TRBV5-6 and TRBJ2-1; D gene unclear. Germline V gene sequence: CDR1 SGHDT, CDR2 YYEEEE. This CDR3 is 11 amino acids long. V lost 5 bases and J lost 7, with 7 bases in between. This chain's CDR3 is CASSSMNEQFF. In nucleotides, the CDR3 is TGTGCCAGCAGTTCTATGAATGAGCAGTTCTTC.

Here the CDR3 DNA reads TGTGCCAGCAGTCCCGGGGTCGGGGAGCTGTTTTTT. Encoded protein: CASSPGVGELFF. J is TRBJ2-2 and V is TRBV5-8; D is perhaps TRBD2 (5 bases). The ends were cut back, 5 bases at V and 7 bases at J, with 9 bases in the middle. CDR1 and CDR2 (germline): SGHTS, YDEGEE. The CDR3 is 12 residues long.

This clone was observed a handful of times. V and J are TRBV15 and TRBJ2-2, with 10 bases lining up with TRBD2. The germline CDR1 and CDR2 sequences are LNHNV and YYDKDF (reference sequence). The V gene end was trimmed by 0 bases and the J gene end by 3 bases; junction bases not matched to a gene: 4. This CDR3 contains 17 residues. The CDR3 nucleotides are TGTGCCACCAGCAGAGAGGTGACTAGCGGGTACACCGGGGAGCTGTTTTTT. Its translation: CATSREVTSGYTGELFF.

This chain's CDR3 is CAWSSGSRYEQFF. CDR3 nucleotide sequence: TGTGCCTGGTCGAGCGGGAGCCGCTATGAGCAGTTCTTC. The chain is built from TRBV30 and TRBJ2-1; 8 nucleotides match TRBD2. J gave up 8 bases and V 5 bases, and 8 bases lay outside the gene matches. The CDR3 length is 13 residues. The germline CDR1 and CDR2 sequences are GTSNPN and SVGIG (reference sequence).

The chain links TRBV5-6 to TRBJ1-2, with D hard to call. V lost 0 bases and J 6 bases, leaving 3 bases between the germline ends. CDR3 length: 11 residues. The germline CDR1 and CDR2 sequences are SGHDT and YYEEEE. For the CDR3, the DNA is TGTGCCAGCAGCTTGGTTCATGGCTACACCTTC. The encoded protein is CASSLVHGYTF.